Shown below are 12 T cell receptor beta chains from a single sample sequenced in a study of blood T cell repertoires in COVID-19. This table comes from immunoSEQ multiplex PCR, and its TCRdb copy is limited to in-frame clones, with some not included. The table includes roughly 90,000 clones, 85% to 90% detected once. The specimen was peripheral blood. The source is a man aged 40-55 years with acute or convalescent COVID-19.

There are a few counts of this clone. V is TRBV7-9 and J is TRBJ2-7, with a weak D call TRBD2 (5 bases). Germline CDR1 and CDR2: SEHNR and FQNEAQ (reference sequence). CDR3 size: 13 residues. Between the trimmed V and J ends, which lost 7 bases and 6 bases, there was a span of 16 bases. CDR3 sequence: CASTRTPQAEQYF. The CDR3, as DNA: TGTGCCAGCACTCGGACTCCTCAAGCCGAGCAGTACTTC.

The genes are TRBV6-1 and TRBJ1-4, with D possibly TRBD1 on 5 matching bases. The V and J ends lost 3 bases and 7 bases respectively, with 12 bases between them. This CDR3 contains 14 residues. Per germline, CDR1 MNHNS and CDR2 SASEGT. The DNA of the CDR3 is TGTGCCAGCAGTGACGGGACGCGGGGTGAAAAACTGTTTTTT. It translates to CASSDGTRGEKLFF.

V gene TRBV20-1 combines with J gene TRBJ2-5; perhaps TRBD2 as D (5 bases). The ends were cut back, 3 bases at V and 2 bases at J, with 16 bases in the middle. The CDR3 contains 15 residues. Germline CDR1 DFQATT, CDR2 SNEGSKA (reference sequence). This chain's CDR3 is CSASASGGTQETQYF. In DNA, the CDR3 is TGCAGTGCTAGTGCGTCAGGAGGAACACAAGAGACCCAGTACTTC.

The CDR3 spells CASSLGGGSTYEQYF. CDR3 nucleotides: TGTGCCAGCAGCTTAGGCGGGGGCTCTACCTACGAGCAGTACTTC. The chain is built from TRBV7-3 and TRBJ2-7, with D possibly matching TRBD2 (7 bases). Trimming stripped 2 bases from V and 2 bases from J, with 13 bases between. Germline V lookup: CDR1 SGHTA, CDR2 FQGTGA. CDR3 length: 15 amino acids.

V and J are TRBV19 and TRBJ2-7; 11 bases line up with TRBD2. V trimming: 3 bases; J trimming: 4 bases; junction bases outside the gene matches: 5. Germline CDR1 and CDR2: LNHDA and SQIVND (reference sequence). The CDR3 extends over 15 amino acids. CDR3 protein: CASSISGRAQYEQYF. The CDR3 nucleotides are TGTGCCAGTAGTATTAGCGGGAGGGCCCAATACGAGCAGTACTTC.

CDR3 nucleotides: TGTGCCAGCAGTTTTGGCGGGAGCGATGAGCAGTTCTTC. Translated: CASSFGGSDEQFF. This sequence joins TRBV12-3 or TRBV12-4 and TRBJ2-1; 7 bases align to TRBD2. CDR3 length equals 13 residues. V gave up 3 bases and J gave up 8 bases; unmatched junction bases: 4.

This chain uses TRBV6-5 with TRBJ1-5, with D tentatively TRBD1 (6 bases). V gave up 10 bases and J gave up 4 bases, with 20 bases separating them. CDR3 length: 15 residues. Germline V gene sequence: CDR1 MNHEY, CDR2 SVGAGI. The CDR3 region has the DNA TGTGCCATCACCCCCGCGGGGGGGCAAAATCAGCCCCAGCATTTT. Translation: CAITPAGGQNQPQHF.

This chain uses TRBV24-1 with TRBJ1-2, with 7 bases matching TRBD1. Looked up from germline, CDR1 is KGHDR and CDR2 is SFDVKD. V shed 3 bases and J 2 bases; nucleotides not matched to a gene: 2. This CDR3 is 14 amino acids long. CDR3 sequence reads: CATSDPGQNYGYTF. CDR3 DNA: TGTGCCACCAGTGATCCGGGACAGAACTATGGCTACACCTTC.

The chain recombines TRBV4-2 with TRBJ2-7; 7 bases match TRBD2. The junction had 13 bases not matched to a gene; V was cut back by 1 base and J by 1 base. CDR1 and CDR2 from the germline V gene are LGHNA and YNFKEQ. The CDR3 is made up of 18 amino acids. Here the CDR3 DNA reads TGTGCCAGCAGCCAAGCATTGCGGGAGCAATGGGGTTCCTACGAGCAGTACTTC. It yields the protein CASSQALREQWGSYEQYF.

This chain joins TRBV5-1 and TRBJ2-7; 7 bases line up with TRBD1. Germline CDR1 and CDR2: SGHRS and YFSETQ. This CDR3 is 16 amino acids long. V trimming: 3 bases; J trimming: 3 bases; junction bases outside the gene matches: 12. The CDR3 sequence: CASSSSQGVQIYEQYF. CDR3 coding DNA: TGCGCCAGCAGCTCATCTCAGGGGGTCCAGATCTACGAGCAGTACTTC.

V usage is TRBV18 and J usage is TRBJ1-6; D unclear. There are 14 residues in the CDR3. The germline V and J ends were trimmed by 4 bases and 7 bases, with 11 bases remaining between them. CDR1 is KGHSH and CDR2 is LQKENI in the germline V gene. CDR3 sequence: CASSRGSENSPLHF. CDR3 nucleotide sequence: TGTGCCAGCTCACGAGGGTCCGAGAATTCACCCCTCCACTTT.

This clone has only a few counts. V and J are TRBV9 and TRBJ1-4; D ambiguous. This CDR3 has 16 residues. Germline lookup yields CDR1 SGDLS and CDR2 YYNGEE. V was shortened by 3 bases and J by 8 bases, with 20 bases between the two germline ends. CDR3 nucleotides: TGTGCCAGCAGCGCCCGCATAGAACGACGGGGAGAAAAACTGTTTTTT. It yields the protein CASSARIERRGEKLFF.